This is a list of T cell receptor beta chains from one sample in a study of T cells in Graves' hyperthyroidism and ophthalmopathy. TCRdb reprocessed the multiplex PCR reads via MiXCR and lists one record per CDR3 protein. The profile shows about 720,000 distinct CDR3 sequences, around 20% of them singletons. The sample comprised blood. The receptors were sampled from a woman aged 45-65 years with Graves' hyperthyroidism that later progressed to Graves' ophthalmopathy. The CDR3 runs from the conserved cysteine through the conserved F or W. A D gene is named only where the DNA matches it firmly. Size is omitted from some rows. Given values are once, few, many or a class for expanded clones.

clone_size: NA
v_call: TRBV4-1
j_call: TRBJ1-2
d_call: TRBD1
cdr3_nt: TGCGCCAGCAGCCTCTTAGAAGGACAGGGCGGTGGCTACACCTTC
cdr3_aa: CASSLLEGQGGGYTF

clone_size: NA
v_call: TRBV6-1
j_call: TRBJ1-5
d_call: NA
cdr3_nt: TGTGCCAGCAAAGGGACGGGCAATCAGCCCCAGCATTTT
cdr3_aa: CASKGTGNQPQHF

clone_size: many
v_call: TRBV10-3
j_call: TRBJ1-1
d_call: NA
cdr3_nt: TGTGCCATCATGGCGGGTATTGGGAACACTGAAGCTTTCTTT
cdr3_aa: CAIMAGIGNTEAFF

clone_size: many
v_call: TRBV27
j_call: TRBJ2-7
d_call: NA
cdr3_nt: TGTGCCAGCAGTTCGCCGAACTCCTACGAGCAGTACTTC
cdr3_aa: CASSSPNSYEQYF

clone_size: many
v_call: TRBV30
j_call: TRBJ1-1
d_call: TRBD1
cdr3_nt: TGTGCCTGGACGGACAGGGGGAACACTGAAGCTTTCTTT
cdr3_aa: CAWTDRGNTEAFF

clone_size: once
v_call: TRBV15
j_call: TRBJ2-1
d_call: TRBD2
cdr3_nt: TGTGCCACCAGCCTGGGGGGGGTCTCCTACAATGAGCAGTTCTTC
cdr3_aa: CATSLGGVSYNEQFF

clone_size: many
v_call: TRBV2
j_call: TRBJ1-5
d_call: TRBD1
cdr3_nt: TGTGCCAGCAGTGAGGGGACAGGGTACGATCAGCCCCAGCATTTT
cdr3_aa: CASSEGTGYDQPQHF

clone_size: NA
v_call: TRBV6-5
j_call: TRBJ1-3
d_call: NA
cdr3_nt: TGTGCCAGCAGTTACCGACAGTCAAACACCATATATTTT
cdr3_aa: CASSYRQSNTIYF

clone_size: few
v_call: TRBV7-3
j_call: TRBJ2-7
d_call: NA
cdr3_nt: TGTGCCAGCAGCTTAGCCCCCGGGCGCTACGAGCAGTACTTC
cdr3_aa: CASSLAPGRYEQYF

clone_size: NA
v_call: TRBV11-2
j_call: TRBJ1-3
d_call: TRBD1
cdr3_nt: TGTGCCAGCAGAGACAGGGCAACTGGAAACACCATATATTTT
cdr3_aa: CASRDRATGNTIYF